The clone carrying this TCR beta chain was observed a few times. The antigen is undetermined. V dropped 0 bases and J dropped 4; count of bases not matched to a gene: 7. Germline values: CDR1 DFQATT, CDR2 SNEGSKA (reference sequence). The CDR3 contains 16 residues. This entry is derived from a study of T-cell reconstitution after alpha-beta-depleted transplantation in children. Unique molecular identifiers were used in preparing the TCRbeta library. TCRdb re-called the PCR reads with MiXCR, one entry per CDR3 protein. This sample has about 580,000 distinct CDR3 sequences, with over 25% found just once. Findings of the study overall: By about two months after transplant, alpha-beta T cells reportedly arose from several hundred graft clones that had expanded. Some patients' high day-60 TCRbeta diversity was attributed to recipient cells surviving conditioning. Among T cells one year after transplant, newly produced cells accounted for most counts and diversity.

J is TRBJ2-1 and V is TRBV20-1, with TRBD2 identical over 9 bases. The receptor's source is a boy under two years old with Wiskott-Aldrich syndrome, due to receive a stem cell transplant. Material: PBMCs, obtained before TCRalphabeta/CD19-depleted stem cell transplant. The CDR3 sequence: CSAREKGTSPYNEQFF. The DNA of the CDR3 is TGCAGTGCTAGAGAGAAAGGGACTAGCCCTTACAATGAGCAGTTCTTC.